This T cell receptor (beta chain) originates from a study of cytomegalovirus exposure and HLA in healthy donors. Germline V gene data show CDR1 as SGHRS and CDR2 as YFSETQ. V gave up 4 bases and J gave up 3 bases, with 14 bases separating them. This CDR3 is built from 14 residues. Both 60 Vbeta primers and 13 Jbeta primers went into the PCR. Data came from immunoSEQ multiplex PCR; TCRdb stores just in-frame clones and leaves some out. The repertoire holds about 210,000 clones, with 81% as singletons. The sample comprised PBMCs. The clonotype comes from a middle-aged man in good health and CMV-seropositive. The chain employs TRBV5-1 and TRBJ2-7, with D perhaps matching TRBD1 (6 bases). The CDR3, as DNA: TGCGCCAGCAGCCAACCGACAGGTAACTACGAGCAGTACTTC. Its translation is CASSQPTGNYEQYF.